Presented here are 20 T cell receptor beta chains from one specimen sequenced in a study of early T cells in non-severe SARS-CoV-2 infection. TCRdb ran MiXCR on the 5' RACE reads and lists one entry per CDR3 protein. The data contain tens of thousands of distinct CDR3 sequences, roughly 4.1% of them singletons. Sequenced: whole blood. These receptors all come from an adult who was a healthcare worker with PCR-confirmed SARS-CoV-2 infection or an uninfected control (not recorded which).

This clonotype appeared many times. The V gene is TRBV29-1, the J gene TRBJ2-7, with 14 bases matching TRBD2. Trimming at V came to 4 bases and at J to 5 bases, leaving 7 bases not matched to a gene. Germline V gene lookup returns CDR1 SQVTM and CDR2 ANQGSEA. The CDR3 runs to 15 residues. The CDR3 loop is CSVVLGLAGVNEQYF. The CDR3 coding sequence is TGCAGCGTTGTCTTGGGACTAGCGGGAGTAAACGAGCAGTACTTC.

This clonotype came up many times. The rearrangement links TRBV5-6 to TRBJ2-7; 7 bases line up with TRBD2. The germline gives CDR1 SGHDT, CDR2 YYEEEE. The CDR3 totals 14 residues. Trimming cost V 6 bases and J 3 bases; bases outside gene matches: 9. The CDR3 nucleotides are TGTGCCAGCACCCGAGGCGGGAGAAGCTACGAGCAGTACTTC. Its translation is CASTRGGRSYEQYF. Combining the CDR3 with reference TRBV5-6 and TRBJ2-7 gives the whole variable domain DAGVTQSPTHLIKTRGQQVTLRCSPKSGHDTVSWYQQALGQGPQFIFQYYEEEERQRGNFPDRFSGHQFPNYSSELNVNALLLGDSALYLCASTRGGRSYEQYFGPGTRLTVT.

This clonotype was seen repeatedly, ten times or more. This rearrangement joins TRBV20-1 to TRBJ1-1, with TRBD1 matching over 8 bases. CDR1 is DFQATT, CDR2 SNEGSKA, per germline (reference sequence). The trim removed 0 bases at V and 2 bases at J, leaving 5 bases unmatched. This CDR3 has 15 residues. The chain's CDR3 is CSARDLTGENTEAFF. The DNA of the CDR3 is TGCAGTGCTAGAGATCTGACAGGGGAAAACACTGAAGCTTTCTTT.

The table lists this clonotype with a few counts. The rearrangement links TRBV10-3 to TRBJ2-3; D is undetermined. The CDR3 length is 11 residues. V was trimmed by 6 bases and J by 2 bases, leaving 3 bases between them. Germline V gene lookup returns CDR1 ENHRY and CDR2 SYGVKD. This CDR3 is CAIRNTDTQYF. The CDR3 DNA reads TGTGCCATCAGAAACACAGATACGCAGTATTTT.

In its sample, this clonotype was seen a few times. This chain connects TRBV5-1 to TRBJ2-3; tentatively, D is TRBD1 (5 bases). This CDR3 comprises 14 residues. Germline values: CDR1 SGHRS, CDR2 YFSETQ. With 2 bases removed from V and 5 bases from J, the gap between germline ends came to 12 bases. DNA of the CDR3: TGCGCCAGCAGCTTCGGCAGGGCTGGAGATACGCAGTATTTT. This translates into CASSFGRAGDTQYF.

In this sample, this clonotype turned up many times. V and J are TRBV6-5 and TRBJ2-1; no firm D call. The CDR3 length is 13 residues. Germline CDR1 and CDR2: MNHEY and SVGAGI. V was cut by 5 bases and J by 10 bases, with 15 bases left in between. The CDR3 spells CASSHPSTLEQFF. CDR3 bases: TGTGCCAGCAGTCACCCGTCGACGCTGGAGCAGTTCTTC.

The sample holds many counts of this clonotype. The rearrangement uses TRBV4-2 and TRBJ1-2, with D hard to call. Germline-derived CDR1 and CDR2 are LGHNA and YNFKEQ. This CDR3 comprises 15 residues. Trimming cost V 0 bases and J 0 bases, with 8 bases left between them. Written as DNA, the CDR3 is TGTGCCAGCAGCCAAGAGAGGACGGCTAACTATGGCTACACCTTC. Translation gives CASSQERTANYGYTF.

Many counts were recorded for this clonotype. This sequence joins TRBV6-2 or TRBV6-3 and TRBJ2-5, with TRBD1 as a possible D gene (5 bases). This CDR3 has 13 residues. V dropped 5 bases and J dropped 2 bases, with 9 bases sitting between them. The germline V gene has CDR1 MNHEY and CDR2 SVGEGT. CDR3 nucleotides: TGTGCCAGCAGTACTGACAGTCAAGAGACCCAGTACTTC. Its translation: CASSTDSQETQYF.

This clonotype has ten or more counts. The CDR3 DNA reads TGTGCCAGCAGTGGACTAGCGGACCACAGTTACAATGAGCAGTTCTTC. This encodes CASSGLADHSYNEQFF. This chain joins TRBV25-1 and TRBJ2-1; TRBD2 agrees at 9 bases. CDR1 is MGHDK, CDR2 SYGVNS, per germline. The CDR3 totals 16 residues. V lost 4 bases and J lost 4; bases outside the gene matches: 8.

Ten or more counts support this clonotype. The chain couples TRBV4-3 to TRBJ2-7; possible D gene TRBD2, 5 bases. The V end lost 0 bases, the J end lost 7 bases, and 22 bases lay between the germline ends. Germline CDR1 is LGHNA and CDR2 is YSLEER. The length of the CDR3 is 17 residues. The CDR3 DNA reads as TGCGCCAGCAGCCAAGATCTTCCTACGGGAAATTCCCCTGAGCAGTACTTC. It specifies CASSQDLPTGNSPEQYF.

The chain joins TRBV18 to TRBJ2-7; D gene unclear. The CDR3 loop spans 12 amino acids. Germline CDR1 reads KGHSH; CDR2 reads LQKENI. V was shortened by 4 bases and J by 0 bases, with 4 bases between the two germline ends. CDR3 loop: CASSQNSYEQYF. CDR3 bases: TGTGCCAGCTCACAAAACTCCTACGAGCAGTACTTC.

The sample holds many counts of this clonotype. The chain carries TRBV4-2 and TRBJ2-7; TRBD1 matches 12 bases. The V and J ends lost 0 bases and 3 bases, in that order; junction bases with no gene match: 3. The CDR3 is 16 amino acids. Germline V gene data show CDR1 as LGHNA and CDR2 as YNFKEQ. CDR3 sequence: CASSQEGTGGVYEQYF. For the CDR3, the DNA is TGTGCCAGCAGCCAAGAGGGGACAGGGGGCGTCTACGAGCAGTACTTC.

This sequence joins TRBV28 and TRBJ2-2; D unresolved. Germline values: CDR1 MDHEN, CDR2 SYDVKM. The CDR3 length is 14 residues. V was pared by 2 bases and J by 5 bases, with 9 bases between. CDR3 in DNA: TGTGCCAGCAGTTTAGGATGGGGTACCGGGGAGCTGTTTTTT. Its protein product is CASSLGWGTGELFF.

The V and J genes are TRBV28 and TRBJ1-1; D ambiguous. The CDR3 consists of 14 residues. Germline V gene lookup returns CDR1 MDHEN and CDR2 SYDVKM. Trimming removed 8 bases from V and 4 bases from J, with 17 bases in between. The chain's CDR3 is CASCTLVRGTEAFF. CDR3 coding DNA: TGTGCCAGCTGTACATTAGTGCGGGGCACTGAAGCTTTCTTT.

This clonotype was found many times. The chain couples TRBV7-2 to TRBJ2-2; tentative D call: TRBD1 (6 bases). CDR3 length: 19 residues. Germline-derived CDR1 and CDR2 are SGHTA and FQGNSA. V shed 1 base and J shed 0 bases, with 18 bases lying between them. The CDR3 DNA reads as TGTGCCAGCAGCTTAGAGCCCGGGCGACAGGCGACGAACACCGGGGAGCTGTTTTTT. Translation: CASSLEPGRQATNTGELFF.

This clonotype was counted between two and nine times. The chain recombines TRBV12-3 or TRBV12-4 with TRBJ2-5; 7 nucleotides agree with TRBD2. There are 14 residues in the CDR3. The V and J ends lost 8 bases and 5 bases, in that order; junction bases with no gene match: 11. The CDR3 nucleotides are TGTGCCAGCGGAACTAGCGCTGCTTCTGAGACCCAGTACTTC. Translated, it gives CASGTSAASETQYF.

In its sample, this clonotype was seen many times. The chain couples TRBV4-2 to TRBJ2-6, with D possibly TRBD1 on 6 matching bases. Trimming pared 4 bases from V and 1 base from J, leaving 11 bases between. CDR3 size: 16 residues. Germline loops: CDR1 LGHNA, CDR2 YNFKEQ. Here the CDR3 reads CASSPLDSSGANVLTF. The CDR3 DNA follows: TGTGCCAGCAGCCCCCTGGACAGTTCTGGGGCCAACGTCCTGACTTTC.

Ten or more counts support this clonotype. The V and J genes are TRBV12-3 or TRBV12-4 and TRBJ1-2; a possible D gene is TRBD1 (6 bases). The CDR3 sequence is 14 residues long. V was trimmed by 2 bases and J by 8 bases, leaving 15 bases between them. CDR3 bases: TGTGCCAGCAGTTTATCCGGGACACCAAAGGGCTACACCTTC. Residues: CASSLSGTPKGYTF.

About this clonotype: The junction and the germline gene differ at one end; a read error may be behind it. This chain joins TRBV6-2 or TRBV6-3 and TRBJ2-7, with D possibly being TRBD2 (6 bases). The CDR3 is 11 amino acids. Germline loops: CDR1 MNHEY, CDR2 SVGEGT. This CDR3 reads CASSSWDSHLF. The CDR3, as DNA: TGTGCCAGCAGTTCTTGGGACTCACACCTTTTC.

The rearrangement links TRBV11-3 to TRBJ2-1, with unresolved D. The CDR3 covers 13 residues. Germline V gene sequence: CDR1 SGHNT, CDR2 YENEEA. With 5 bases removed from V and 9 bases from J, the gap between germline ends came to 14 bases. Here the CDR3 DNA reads TGTGCCAGCAGCCCTGCGGCTGTCGGTGAGCAGTTCTTC. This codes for CASSPAAVGEQFF.